The present T cell receptor beta chain was sequenced within a study of T cell responses to AZD1222 COVID-19 vaccine (dated by TCRdb to the early 2020s). For the wider study: A total of more than 230 trial participants underwent TCR sequencing, of whom some 210 received two doses of AZD1222 and 26 received two doses of the MenACWY control vaccine. Trial participants were enrolled into age subgroups of 18-55, 56-69 and 70-plus years, which contained around 150, 28 and 57 TCR-sequenced participants, respectively. What the study reported, not specific to this receptor: Only five to seven AZD1222 recipients were SARS-CoV-2 seropositive at baseline, limiting conclusions about previously exposed vaccinees. The 56-69-year group was small, and its depth increase did not reach significance, likely because of low power. The whole spike protein was spanned by vaccine-associated CD4 TCRs, and dominant responses were seen in regions 160-218 and 743-854. Reportedly, close to half of the unique spike-specific TCRs recognized epitopes lying outside the regions that are mutated in the B.1.351 and B.1.1.7 variants. Because no day 14 peak-response samples were available, repertoires were characterized only after the peak T cell response. Participants were mostly white British and included more females than males, and it was suggested by the authors that clonal diversity may have been underestimated. After two AZD1222 doses, both the breadth and the depth of spike-specific TCRs were significantly higher than at day 0 and than in MenACWY recipients.

Remarks on this clone: Its antigen remains undetermined. The sample holds no much larger clone one base away, and base qualities are not on file.

The CDR3 regions of human TCRbeta chains were analyzed by immunosequencing. On the study's bioinformatics: Repertoire TCRs were checked for matches against a reference library of SARS-CoV-2-specific TCRs that had been generated using the MIRA antigen-specificity platform. Breadth was defined as the fraction of unique TCRs that were SARS-CoV-2-associated. Depth was defined as the fraction of total T cells that were SARS-CoV-2-associated. Each spike-specific TCR was assigned to its reactive spike region and to a CD4 or CD8 class using the MIRA data. Log10-transformed breadth and depth values were compared by one-way ANOVA with Sidak's multiple comparisons tests. Here the immuneACCESS table is served through TCRdb, limited to in-frame sequences with V and J called. Missing clones are a known gap in these copies; in checked studies unresolved V genes cover under half, and the rest lacks a known reason. D and trimming come from the DNA, and the V and J calls and clone size come from that table. The sample contains roughly 80,000 clones, 90% of them found a single time. The top ten constitute 2.5% to 4% of the sample.

Trimming at the junction amounts to 1 base on V and 1 base on J, and the germline ends lie 4 bases apart. Inclusive of the bounding cysteine and phenylalanine, the CDR3 is 13 residues long. The retained sequence is limited to the CDR3, 39 bases, with the frame set at the first base. CDR1 and CDR2, per the germline V gene (reference sequence), are SEHNR and FQNEAQ. Sample time point, as interpreted from the label and publication: about 28 days (+/-7) after the second vaccine dose. AZD1222 recipients given second doses at about 4 weeks or at about 12 weeks were pooled, since spike-specific TCR depth and breadth were not found to differ between the two schedules. Vaccinee samples were obtained from the UK trials COV001 and COV002, which included a single-blind randomized controlled phase 2/3 trial of AZD1222 (ChAdOx1 nCoV-19) in healthy adults. Trial participant PBMC samples were collected at day 0 and day 28 after the second dose for TCRbeta chain sequencing.

This sequence uses TRBV7-9 and TRBJ1-1; no confident D gene assignment can be made. This receptor was identified in an adult who received the AZD1222 COVID-19 vaccine. The sequencing used peripheral blood, collected 28 days after the second AZD1222 dose. The CDR3: CASSLVENTEAFF. The DNA sequence reads TGTGCCAGCAGCTTAGTCGAGAACACTGAAGCTTTCTTT.